Listed here is a single TCR beta chain. Its antigen remains unknown. Per germline, CDR1 SGHDT and CDR2 YYEEEE. The V and J ends lost 4 bases and 4 bases, in that order; junction bases with no gene match: 4. The CDR3 extends over 13 amino acids. This PCR relied on a set of 60 Vbeta primers and 13 Jbeta primers. Profiled with immunoSEQ multiplex PCR; TCRdb holds only in-frame clones, not every one. The sample yields about 160,000 clones, 70% to 85% seen once. This sample stems from a study of cytomegalovirus exposure and HLA in healthy donors. Study-wide findings and caveats: Roughly uniform sequencing depth across donors was assumed, possibly incorrectly. The majority of TCR sequences were rare, yet some public TCRs appeared in many donors. According to an earlier analysis, most TCR beta V segments yielded productive rearrangements about 90% or about 30% of the time.

The rearrangement links TRBV5-6 to TRBJ1-1, with 7 bases aligning to TRBD1. This TCR came from a man aged 50 to 59 in good health and CMV-seropositive. The source material was PBMCs. CDR3 nucleotides: TGTGCCAGCAGCCTACAGGGGCCCACTGAAGCTTTCTTT. Translation gives CASSLQGPTEAFF.